A single T cell receptor beta chain is shown here with its context. What it binds is unknown. Trimming cost V 3 bases and J 6 bases, with 4 bases left between them. Per germline, CDR1 PRHDT and CDR2 FYEKMQ (reference sequence). There are 11 residues in the CDR3. Libraries were prepared by immunoSEQ multiplex PCR; TCRdb keeps only in-frame clonotypes and omits some of them. This sample has roughly 120,000 clones, with 85% to 90% found just once. The data stem from a study of T cell responses to AZD1222 COVID-19 vaccine. Study results and caveats: Nearly half of spike-specific TCRs reportedly go after variant regions that carry no mutations.

This sample comprised peripheral blood, obtained on day 0 of AZD1222 vaccination. The chain uses TRBV13 and TRBJ2-3; the D is unclear. This clonotype was sampled from an adult in good health. The CDR3 DNA follows: TGTGCCAGCAGCTTCCGGGATACGCAGTATTTT. This sequence encodes CASSFRDTQYF.